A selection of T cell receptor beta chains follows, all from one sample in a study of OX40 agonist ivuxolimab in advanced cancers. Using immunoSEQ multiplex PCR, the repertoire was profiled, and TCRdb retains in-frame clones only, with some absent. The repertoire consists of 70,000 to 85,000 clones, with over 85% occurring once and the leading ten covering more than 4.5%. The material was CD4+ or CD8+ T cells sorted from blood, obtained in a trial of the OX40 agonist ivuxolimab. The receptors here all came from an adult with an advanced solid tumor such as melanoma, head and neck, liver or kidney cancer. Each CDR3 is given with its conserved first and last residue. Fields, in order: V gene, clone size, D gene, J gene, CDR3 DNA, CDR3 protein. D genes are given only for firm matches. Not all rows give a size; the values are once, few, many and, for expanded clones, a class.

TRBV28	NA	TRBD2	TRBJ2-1	TGTGCCAGCAGTTCCCTAGCGGGCAATGAGCAGTTCTTC	CASSSLAGNEQFF
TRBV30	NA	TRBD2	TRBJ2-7	TGTGCCTGGAGTGGCGGGGGGGAGCAGTACTTC	CAWSGGGEQYF
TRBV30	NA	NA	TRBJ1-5	TGTGCCTGGAGTGTACAGGTCGGAAGCAATCAGCCCCAGCATTTT	CAWSVQVGSNQPQHF
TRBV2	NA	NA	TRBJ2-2	TGTGCCAGCAGTGAAGGGGAAGGGGGAGGGCCCACCGGGGAGCTGTTTTTT	CASSEGEGGGPTGELFF
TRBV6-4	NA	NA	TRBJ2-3	TGTGCCAGCAGTGACCGGGCAGGGGAGACAGATACGCAGTATTTT	CASSDRAGETDTQYF
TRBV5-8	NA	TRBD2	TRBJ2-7	TGTGCCAGCAGCAGGGCCTTAGCGGGAGGGGGCCTCTACGAGCAGTACTTC	CASSRALAGGGLYEQYF
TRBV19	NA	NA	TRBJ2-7	TGTGCCAGTAGTATGGAGGGGCCCTCCTACGAGCAGTACTTC	CASSMEGPSYEQYF
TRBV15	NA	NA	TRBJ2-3	TGTGCCACCAGCAGAGGTCTTACGCGCACAGATACGCAGTATTTT	CATSRGLTRTDTQYF
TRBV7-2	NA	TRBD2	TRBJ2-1	TGTGCCAGCAGCTTAGGGAGGACTAGCGGGAGGGGGTTCTTC	CASSLGRTSGRGFF
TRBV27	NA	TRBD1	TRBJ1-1	TGTGCCAGCAGTTTATCTTGGGACAGGGGCATGAACACTGAAGCTTTCTTT	CASSLSWDRGMNTEAFF
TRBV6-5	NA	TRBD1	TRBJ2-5	TGTGCCAGCAGTTCCCCGGGACAGGGACAAGAGACCCAGTACTTC	CASSSPGQGQETQYF
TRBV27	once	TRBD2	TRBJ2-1	TGTGCCATCCGGGGTAGCGGGAATGAGCAGTTCTTC	CAIRGSGNEQFF
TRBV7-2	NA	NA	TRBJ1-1	TGTGCCAGCAGCCCCAGGGCCCTGAGGAACACTGAAGCTTTCTTT	CASSPRALRNTEAFF
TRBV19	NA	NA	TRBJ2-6	TGTGCCAGTAGTCTTCAGGGTGTTGGGGCCAACGTCCTGACTTTC	CASSLQGVGANVLTF
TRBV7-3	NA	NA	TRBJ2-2	TGTGCCAGCAGCTTCTCGGTCGGGGAGCTGTTTTTT	CASSFSVGELFF
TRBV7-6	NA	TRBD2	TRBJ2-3	TGTGCCAGCAGCTACCAGACTAGCGGGAGAGGCACAGATACGCAGTATTTT	CASSYQTSGRGTDTQYF
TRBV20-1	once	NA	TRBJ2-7	TGCAGTGCCGGACTGTACGAGCAGTACTTC	CSAGLYEQYF
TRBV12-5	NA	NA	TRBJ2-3	TGTGCTAGTGGTTTGGTACGAAACGCGCCCCCAGATACGCAGTATTTT	CASGLVRNAPPDTQYF
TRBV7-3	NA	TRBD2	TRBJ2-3	TGTGCCAGCAGCCTAAGACTAGCAACCGGTGCAGATACGCAGTATTTT	CASSLRLATGADTQYF
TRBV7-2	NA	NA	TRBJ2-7	TGTGCCAGCAGCTCGGACTGGGGCGAGCAGTACTTC	CASSSDWGEQYF
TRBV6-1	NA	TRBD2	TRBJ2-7	TGTGCCAGCAGGTTAGCGGGAGCGGCCTACGAGCAGTACTTC	CASRLAGAAYEQYF
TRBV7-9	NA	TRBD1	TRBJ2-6	TGTGCCAGCAGGGGGGACAGGGCCCACTCTGGGGCCAACGTCCTGACTTTC	CASRGDRAHSGANVLTF